The 24 T cell receptor beta chains below were found in one sample sequenced in a study of T cell responses to AZD1222 COVID-19 vaccine. Produced via immunoSEQ multiplex PCR; TCRdb's table is partial and in-frame only. The table has about 97,000 clones, roughly 91% seen once. The sequences come from peripheral blood, collected on day 0 of AZD1222 vaccination. The receptors stem from an adult in good health.

This clone has only one observation. This chain links TRBV18 with TRBJ1-1; 7 nucleotides line up with TRBD1. Trimming took 4 bases from V and 6 from J; bases not matched to a gene: 8. This CDR3 has 14 residues. Germline-derived CDR1 and CDR2 are KGHSH and LQKENI. CDR3 region: CASSLASTGAEAFF. CDR3 sequence (DNA): TGTGCCAGCTCACTGGCCTCTACAGGGGCTGAAGCTTTCTTT.

The gene calls are TRBV10-2 and TRBJ1-5, with D unresolved. Trimming took 3 bases from V and 4 from J, leaving 13 bases between them. CDR1 and CDR2 (germline): WSHSY, SAAADI. This CDR3 has 15 residues. CDR3 coding DNA: TGCGCCAGCAGTGATCCCGGGTTGGGAAATCAGCCCCAGCATTTT. Protein: CASSDPGLGNQPQHF.

A few counts support this clone. This chain links TRBV4-1 with TRBJ1-4; 11 nucleotides agree with TRBD1. Germline V gene lookup returns CDR1 MGHRA and CDR2 YSYEKL. With 4 bases clipped from V and 8 bases from J, the junction kept 6 bases outside the gene matches. The CDR3 totals 15 residues. The CDR3 DNA is TGCGCCAGCAGCCCAGGACAGGGGGCGGGGGAAAAACTGTTTTTT. This encodes CASSPGQGAGEKLFF.

The chain couples TRBV15 to TRBJ2-7; D possibly matches TRBD1 or TRBD2 (5 bases each). CDR3 length equals 13 residues. With 1 base removed from V and 4 bases from J, the gap between germline ends came to 8 bases. Germline V gene sequence: CDR1 LNHNV, CDR2 YYDKDF (reference sequence). The CDR3 is CATSRGGVYEQYF. CDR3 DNA: TGTGCCACCAGCAGAGGAGGGGTTTACGAGCAGTACTTC.

The J gene is TRBJ2-1, the V gene TRBV24-1; D is perhaps TRBD2 (6 bases). Germline lookup yields CDR1 KGHDR and CDR2 SFDVKD. The length of the CDR3 is 18 residues. V was cut by 3 bases and J by 5 bases, with 22 bases left in between. The CDR3 nucleotides read TGTGCCACCAGTGATGCCCGGTTTTCGGCGGGAACTAACAATGAGCAGTTCTTC. It specifies CATSDARFSAGTNNEQFF.

V usage is TRBV7-9 and J usage is TRBJ1-1, with TRBD1 as a possible D gene (5 bases). The germline gives CDR1 SEHNR, CDR2 FQNEAQ (reference sequence). V dropped 6 bases and J dropped 4 bases, with 12 bases sitting between them. The CDR3 sequence is 13 residues long. The CDR3 DNA is TGTGCCAGCAGTCCCGGTGGGGCCACTGAAGCTTTCTTT. Residues: CASSPGGATEAFF.

This chain joins TRBV7-2 and TRBJ1-2, with unresolved D. V was clipped by 0 bases and J by 3 bases, with 11 bases between them. The CDR3 has 15 residues. Per the germline V gene, CDR1 is SGHTA and CDR2 is FQGNSA. The CDR3 DNA reads TGTGCCAGCAGCTTAGCAGGGCAGAACTACTATGGCTACACCTTC. Its protein is CASSLAGQNYYGYTF.

The V call is TRBV20-1, the J call TRBJ1-5; D is possibly TRBD1 (6 bases). The CDR3 is 14 amino acids. The V end was cut by 3 bases, the J end by 6 bases, with 15 bases between. Germline-derived CDR1 and CDR2 are DFQATT and SNEGSKA (reference sequence). The CDR3 nucleotides are TGCAGTGCTAGTAATTTTCAGGGGTTTCAGCCCCAGCATTTT. Its translation: CSASNFQGFQPQHF.

This chain connects TRBV5-1 to TRBJ2-1; the D gene is possibly TRBD2 (5 bases). The CDR3 sequence is 16 residues long. CDR1 is SGHRS, CDR2 YFSETQ, per germline. V lost 0 bases, J lost 13 bases, and 23 bases lay in between. The CDR3 DNA reads TGCGCCAGCAGCTTGGTCGAACGGGGTTCCTCCAAGACTCAGTTCTTC. It encodes CASSLVERGSSKTQFF. The full variable domain, with the rest looked up from reference TRBV5-1 and TRBJ2-1, is KAGVTQTPRYLIKTRGQQVTLSCSPISGHRSVSWYQQTPGQGLQFLFEYFSETQRNKGNFPGRFSGRQFSNSRSEMNVSTLELGDSALYLCASSLVERGSSKTQFFGPGTRLTVL.

The chain joins TRBV19 to TRBJ2-1; 8 positions agree with TRBD2. Unmatched junction bases numbered 14, after V lost 1 base and J lost 9 bases. Germline V gene data show CDR1 as LNHDA and CDR2 as SQIVND (reference sequence). The CDR3 loop spans 17 amino acids. The CDR3 DNA reads as TGTGCCAGTAGTATAGGGCATTTTAGCGGGACGGTAGGTGAGCAGTTCTTC. As protein: CASSIGHFSGTVGEQFF.

The rearrangement links TRBV3-1 (or the pseudogene TRBV3-2) to TRBJ2-7; D remains unclear. Germline V gene sequence: CDR1 LGHDT, CDR2 YNNKEL (reference sequence). V was clipped by 1 base and J by 7 bases, with 5 bases between them. The CDR3 runs 11 residues. The chain's CDR3 is CASSQAWEQYF. CDR3 in DNA: TGTGCCAGCAGCCAAGCCTGGGAGCAGTACTTC.

This chain connects TRBV15 to TRBJ2-5; D might be TRBD2 (7 bases). The CDR3 sequence is 14 residues long. With 5 bases removed from V and 5 bases from J, the gap between germline ends came to 15 bases. Germline values: CDR1 LNHNV, CDR2 YYDKDF (reference sequence). CDR3 bases: TGTGCCACCAGCGGGGGGGCGGCCCGGGAGACCCAGTACTTC. It yields the protein CATSGGAARETQYF.

The rearrangement uses TRBV6-5 and TRBJ1-3; no firm D call. Germline V CDR1 and CDR2: MNHEY, SVGAGI. Between the trimmed V and J ends, which lost 5 bases and 0 bases, there was a span of 11 bases. The CDR3 consists of 15 residues. The CDR3 spells CASSPSVSSGNTIYF. The CDR3 region has the DNA TGTGCCAGCAGTCCCTCAGTCTCCTCTGGAAACACCATATATTTT.

The V gene is TRBV7-9, the J gene TRBJ1-2; D is perhaps TRBD1 (6 bases). Germline V gives CDR1 SEHNR, CDR2 FQNEAQ (reference sequence). V lost 8 bases to trimming and J lost 4 bases, with 8 bases between them. The CDR3 has 11 residues. The CDR3 sequence is CASGGLYGYTF. DNA for the CDR3: TGTGCCAGCGGGGGGCTCTATGGCTACACCTTC.

The chain employs TRBV4-2 and TRBJ1-1; 8 bases are shared with TRBD1. The CDR3 is made up of 14 amino acids. Trimming at V came to 2 bases and at J to 5 bases, leaving 4 bases not matched to a gene. Germline loops: CDR1 LGHNA, CDR2 YNFKEQ. CDR3 region: CASSQNRGRTEAFF. CDR3 sequence (DNA): TGTGCCAGCAGCCAAAACAGGGGGAGGACTGAAGCTTTCTTT.

V usage is TRBV6-5 and J usage is TRBJ1-3; 7 bases align to TRBD1. V shed 9 bases, J shed 0 bases, and the junction held 8 bases outside the gene matches. Per the germline V gene, CDR1 is MNHEY and CDR2 is SVGAGI. The CDR3 length is 15 residues. CDR3 amino acids: CASSRQGPSGNTIYF. The CDR3 region has the DNA TGTGCCAGTTCGAGACAGGGACCCTCTGGAAACACCATATATTTT.

The chain couples TRBV5-1 to TRBJ2-2, with D possibly being TRBD1 or TRBD2 (5 bases each). The CDR3 totals 15 residues. Trimming left V 2 bases short and J 4 bases short, with 12 bases between. Germline V gene sequence: CDR1 SGHRS, CDR2 YFSETQ. This CDR3 is CASSFGQGRTGELFF. The DNA for the CDR3 is TGCGCCAGCAGCTTCGGGCAGGGACGCACCGGGGAGCTGTTTTTT.

The chain employs TRBV18 and TRBJ1-2, with TRBD1 as a possible D gene (6 bases). V was shortened by 2 bases and J by 8 bases, with 15 bases between the two germline ends. Germline values: CDR1 KGHSH, CDR2 LQKENI. The CDR3 length is 14 residues. The CDR3 sequence: CASSPAQQGSGYTF. Written as DNA, the CDR3 is TGTGCCAGCTCACCAGCGCAACAGGGTAGCGGCTACACCTTC.

The gene calls are TRBV19 and TRBJ1-6, with no clear D. V dropped 9 bases and J dropped 10 bases, with 16 bases sitting between them. There are 13 residues in the CDR3. Looked up from germline, CDR1 is LNHDA and CDR2 is SQIVND (reference sequence). The CDR3 loop reads CASGRASGSPLHF. The CDR3, as DNA: TGTGCCAGCGGGCGGGCGTCCGGGTCACCCCTCCACTTT.

This clone is a singleton in its sample. The chain is built from TRBV7-2 and TRBJ1-1; 8 nucleotides match TRBD1. With V trimmed by 1 base and J by 6 bases, 4 bases remained unmatched. The germline CDR1 and CDR2 sequences are SGHTA and FQGNSA. The CDR3 is 14 residues long. The CDR3 nucleotides are TGTGCCAGCAGCTTAGGGGTACAGGGGGCTGAAGCTTTCTTT. This encodes CASSLGVQGAEAFF.

V is TRBV3-1 (or the pseudogene TRBV3-2) and J is TRBJ1-2; TRBD1 might be the D (6 bases). Looked up from germline, CDR1 is LGHDT and CDR2 is YNNKEL (reference sequence). The CDR3 runs to 15 residues. The germline V and J ends were trimmed by 0 bases and 4 bases, with 12 bases remaining between them. CDR3 bases: TGTGCCAGCAGCCAAGATGGACAGAACCTCTATGGCTACACCTTC. It yields the protein CASSQDGQNLYGYTF.

The chain joins TRBV7-9 to TRBJ2-5, with D hard to call. Germline CDR1 is SEHNR and CDR2 is FQNEAQ (reference sequence). The CDR3 spans 12 residues. The V end was cut by 4 bases, the J end by 1 base, with 4 bases between. The CDR3 reads CASSWSQETQYF. Written as DNA, the CDR3 is TGTGCCAGCAGCTGGTCCCAAGAGACCCAGTACTTC.

In DNA, the CDR3 is TGTGCCTGGAGTGGCAGCTCTGGAAACACCATATATTTT. Residues: CAWSGSSGNTIYF. V usage is TRBV30 and J usage is TRBJ1-3; D is undetermined. This CDR3 contains 13 residues. V was clipped by 1 base and J by 0 bases, with 4 bases between them. Germline V gene data show CDR1 as GTSNPN and CDR2 as SVGIG (reference sequence).

V gene TRBV10-3 combines with J gene TRBJ2-7; 9 bases fit TRBD2. V lost 4 bases and J lost 0; bases outside the gene matches: 7. CDR1 is ENHRY, CDR2 SYGVKD, per germline. The CDR3 is 16 residues long. Here the CDR3 DNA reads TGTGCCATCAGTGGTAGCGGGAGTGGGGTCTCCTACGAGCAGTACTTC. Amino acids: CAISGSGSGVSYEQYF.